Below, 26 T cell receptor beta chains from the same sample are listed, as sequenced in a study of cytomegalovirus exposure and HLA in healthy donors. The PCR was carried out with 60 Vbeta primers and 13 Jbeta primers. Clones were read by immunoSEQ multiplex PCR, and TCRdb kept only the in-frame ones, dropping some. The sample records 100,000 to 140,000 clones, about 74% being singletons. The sequencing sample was made of PBMCs. These receptors all come from a woman in her 40s in good health and CMV-seropositive.

J is TRBJ1-4 and V is TRBV11-3; the D is unclear. This CDR3 has 16 residues. V was shortened by 4 bases and J by 5 bases, with 17 bases between the two germline ends. Germline CDR1 SGHNT, CDR2 YENEEA. CDR3 amino acids: CASSSNTIARNEKLFF. CDR3 nucleotides: TGTGCCAGCAGCTCTAACACCATAGCTCGCAATGAAAAACTGTTTTTT. Drawing the rest from reference TRBV11-3 and TRBJ1-4, the complete variable domain is EAGVVQSPRYKIIEKKQPVAFWCNPISGHNTLYWYLQNLGQGPELLIRYENEEAVDDSQLPKDRFSAERLKGVDSTLKIQPAELGDSAVYLCASSSNTIARNEKLFFGSGTQLSVL.

This sequence joins TRBV6-6 and TRBJ2-2, with a tentative D call TRBD2 (6 bases). There are 15 residues in the CDR3. V lost 6 bases and J lost 0, with 11 bases in between. Per the germline V gene, CDR1 is MNHNY and CDR2 is SVGAGI (reference sequence). CDR3 amino acids: CASRSGRTNTGELFF. CDR3 nucleotides: TGTGCCAGCAGATCAGGGAGGACGAACACCGGGGAGCTGTTTTTT.

This clone was seen a few times. In this CDR3 the conserved last residue, phenylalanine or tryptophan, is missing, so a read error is likely. The limits of the CDR3 on the DNA are not certain, so only TCRdb's listed CDR3 is given. The chain carries TRBV6-5 and TRBJ2-3; the table assigns TRBD2, which was not confirmed against the DNA. The CDR3 length equals 13 residues, ends included. Germline CDR1 and CDR2: MNHEY and SVGAGI. The CDR3 sequence is CASSYSRAARKTL.

This clone was recorded once. This sequence joins TRBV10-2 and TRBJ1-1; tentatively, D is TRBD1 (6 bases). Trimming left V 3 bases short and J 6 bases short, with 14 bases between. The CDR3 has 14 amino acids. Germline V gene sequence: CDR1 WSHSY, CDR2 SAAADI. The CDR3 DNA reads as TGCGCCAGCAGTGAAACAGGGCCTAGGGCTGAAGCTTTCTTT. The encoded protein is CASSETGPRAEAFF.

The chain has TRBV5-1 and TRBJ2-1, with TRBD2 matching over 9 bases. Germline CDR1 reads SGHRS; CDR2 reads YFSETQ. This CDR3 is built from 16 residues. V was clipped by 4 bases and J by 3 bases; unmatched bases: 8. The CDR3 DNA is TGCGCCAGCAGCCCTGGCGGTAGCGGGGGCTACAATGAGCAGTTCTTC. It specifies CASSPGGSGGYNEQFF. The variable domain in full, completed from reference TRBV5-1 and TRBJ2-1, reads KAGVTQTPRYLIKTRGQQVTLSCSPISGHRSVSWYQQTPGQGLQFLFEYFSETQRNKGNFPGRFSGRQFSNSRSEMNVSTLELGDSALYLCASSPGGSGGYNEQFFGPGTRLTVL.

The chain links TRBV2 to TRBJ1-2, with 7 bases fitting TRBD1. J lost 2 bases, V lost 6 bases, and 3 bases had no gene match. CDR3 length: 13 amino acids. In germline, CDR1 is SNHLY, CDR2 FYNNEI. CDR3 in amino acids: CASRETGNYGYTF. CDR3 nucleotide sequence: TGTGCCAGCAGGGAGACAGGGAACTATGGCTACACCTTC.

This chain connects TRBV6-1 to TRBJ2-1; 8 bases are a match to TRBD1. The V gene's germline CDR1 is MNHNS and CDR2 SASEGT. With 3 bases clipped from V and 9 bases from J, the junction kept 7 bases outside the gene matches. The CDR3 runs to 14 residues. This CDR3 reads CASSDGQGAGEQFF. CDR3 in DNA: TGTGCCAGCAGTGACGGGCAGGGGGCAGGTGAGCAGTTCTTC.

The gene calls are TRBV19 and TRBJ1-1; D possibly corresponds to TRBD1 (5 bases). Trimming cost V 3 bases and J 7 bases, with 15 bases left between them. Germline V gene sequence: CDR1 LNHDA, CDR2 SQIVND (reference sequence). CDR3 length equals 14 residues. The CDR3 protein is CASSMSGFADEAFF. In DNA, the CDR3 is TGTGCCAGTAGTATGTCAGGGTTCGCGGATGAAGCTTTCTTT.

The rearrangement joins TRBV25-1 to TRBJ2-5; D is perhaps TRBD1 (5 bases). Trimming removed 9 bases from V and 2 bases from J, with 10 bases in between. This CDR3 comprises 12 residues. Germline CDR1 MGHDK, CDR2 SYGVNS. The CDR3 loop is CASNRQQETQYF. CDR3 DNA: TGTGCCAGTAACCGACAGCAAGAGACCCAGTACTTC.

This clone appeared a few times. V and J are TRBV2 and TRBJ2-7, with 8 bases matching TRBD2. The germline gives CDR1 SNHLY, CDR2 FYNNEI. With V trimmed by 7 bases and J by 6 bases, 2 bases remained unmatched. This CDR3 has 11 residues. CDR3 sequence: CASKTSVEQYF. The CDR3 nucleotides read TGTGCCAGCAAGACTAGCGTCGAGCAGTACTTC.

The chain recombines TRBV5-1 with TRBJ2-1, with 9 bases matching TRBD2. Germline V gene data show CDR1 as SGHRS and CDR2 as YFSETQ. This CDR3 comprises 16 residues. V lost 4 bases to trimming and J lost 8 bases; unmatched junction nucleotides: 13. The chain's CDR3 is CASSNRGLAGMDEQFF. The CDR3 DNA is TGCGCCAGCAGCAATCGGGGGCTAGCGGGGATGGATGAGCAGTTCTTC. Variable domain in full (rest from reference TRBV5-1 and TRBJ2-1): KAGVTQTPRYLIKTRGQQVTLSCSPISGHRSVSWYQQTPGQGLQFLFEYFSETQRNKGNFPGRFSGRQFSNSRSEMNVSTLELGDSALYLCASSNRGLAGMDEQFFGPGTRLTVL.

The chain couples TRBV6-5 to TRBJ1-1; D is perhaps TRBD1 (5 bases). Germline V gene sequence: CDR1 MNHEY, CDR2 SVGAGI. The CDR3 spans 14 residues. V lost 4 bases and J lost 1, with 10 bases in between. The CDR3 nucleotides read TGTGCCAGCAGTTTCTTAAGGGGGAACACTGAAGCTTTCTTT. Protein product: CASSFLRGNTEAFF.

The chain employs TRBV6-1 and TRBJ1-4; tentatively, D is TRBD1 (6 bases). The germline V and J ends were trimmed by 4 bases and 8 bases, with 11 bases remaining between them. The CDR3 has 13 residues. Germline V gives CDR1 MNHNS, CDR2 SASEGT. The CDR3 bases are TGTGCCAGCAGTGTGACAGGTCTAGAAAAACTGTTTTTT. Translation gives CASSVTGLEKLFF.

J is TRBJ1-5 and V is TRBV4-3, with 7 nucleotides matching TRBD1. V was pared by 6 bases and J by 4 bases, with 6 bases of the junction left unmatched. This CDR3 spans 14 amino acids. Germline loops: CDR1 LGHNA, CDR2 YSLEER. Here the CDR3 reads CASSKDRINQPQHF. The CDR3 DNA reads as TGCGCCAGCAGTAAGGACAGGATTAATCAGCCCCAGCATTTT.

This clone was seen only once. V and J are TRBV7-2 and TRBJ1-6; 8 bases align to TRBD1. CDR3 length: 16 residues. CDR1 SGHTA and CDR2 FQGNSA come from the germline V gene. Trimming at V came to 5 bases and at J to 7 bases, leaving 10 bases not matched to a gene. CDR3 residues: CASSAQGAARNSPLHF. The CDR3, as DNA: TGTGCCAGCAGCGCTCAGGGGGCAGCCAGGAATTCACCCCTCCACTTT. Together with reference TRBV7-2 and TRBJ1-6, the CDR3 gives the full variable domain: GAGVSQSPSNKVTEKGKDVELRCDPISGHTALYWYRQSLGQGLEFLIYFQGNSAPDKSGLPSDRFSAERTGGSVSTLTIQRTQQEDSAVYLCASSAQGAARNSPLHFGNGTRLTVT.

V usage is TRBV11-2 and J usage is TRBJ2-3, with 8 nucleotides matching TRBD1. This CDR3 is built from 14 residues. CDR1 and CDR2 (germline): SGHAT, FQNNGV. V lost 1 base and J lost 4; bases outside the gene matches: 1. CDR3 nucleotide sequence: TGTGCCAGCAGCTTAGGGGACAGGCCAGATACGCAGTATTTT. This gives the protein CASSLGDRPDTQYF.

V usage is TRBV19 and J usage is TRBJ1-4; no definite D call. Germline CDR1 and CDR2: LNHDA and SQIVND (reference sequence). V was clipped by 7 bases and J by 0 bases, with 9 bases between them. The CDR3 is 14 amino acids. CDR3 DNA: TGTGCCAGTAAAGGCGGAGCAACTAATGAAAAACTGTTTTTT. Translated, it gives CASKGGATNEKLFF.

CDR3 region: CASSLFGGGAYNEQFF. The CDR3 DNA reads TGCGCCAGCAGCTTGTTCGGCGGGGGGGCCTACAATGAGCAGTTCTTC. The V call is TRBV5-1, the J call TRBJ2-1; 9 bases are shared with TRBD2. V lost 1 base to trimming and J lost 2 bases; unmatched junction nucleotides: 4. From germline, CDR1 is SGHRS and CDR2 YFSETQ. This CDR3 region has 16 residues. The variable domain in full, completed from reference TRBV5-1 and TRBJ2-1, reads KAGVTQTPRYLIKTRGQQVTLSCSPISGHRSVSWYQQTPGQGLQFLFEYFSETQRNKGNFPGRFSGRQFSNSRSEMNVSTLELGDSALYLCASSLFGGGAYNEQFFGPGTRLTVL.

V gene TRBV11-2 combines with J gene TRBJ2-6; D perhaps matches TRBD1 (6 bases). The CDR3 covers 17 residues. V was pared by 1 base and J by 0 bases, with 10 bases between. Germline-derived CDR1 and CDR2 are SGHAT and FQNNGV. CDR3: CASSLGQVSSGANVLTF. Here the CDR3 DNA reads TGTGCCAGCAGCTTAGGACAGGTCAGCTCTGGGGCCAACGTCCTGACTTTC.

This clone came up a few times. The J gene is TRBJ2-5, the V gene TRBV7-8, with 9 bases that match TRBD1. V shed 5 bases, J shed 2 bases, and the junction held 15 bases outside the gene matches. Germline lookup yields CDR1 SGHVS and CDR2 FQNEAQ. The CDR3 totals 18 residues. The CDR3 nucleotides read TGTGCCAGCAGCCCTAGAGGGCGGGACAGGGTACTTCAAGAGACCCAGTACTTC. Translating it yields CASSPRGRDRVLQETQYF.

This chain uses TRBV5-8 with TRBJ2-5, with 15 bases identical to TRBD2. This CDR3 spans 17 amino acids. The germline V gene encodes CDR1 SGHTS and CDR2 YDEGEE. Trimming took 4 bases from V and 5 from J; bases not matched to a gene: 9. The CDR3 region has the DNA TGTGCCAGCAGCAAAGGACTAGCGGGGGGGCCTATGGAGACCCAGTACTTC. Protein: CASSKGLAGGPMETQYF.

V and J are TRBV9 and TRBJ2-1, with TRBD1 as a possible D gene (5 bases). CDR3 size: 15 residues. Germline V gives CDR1 SGDLS, CDR2 YYNGEE. Trimming shortened V by 0 bases and J by 6 bases, and 13 bases separated the two germline ends. The CDR3 DNA follows: TGTGCCAGCAGCGTAGAGGCTGGGGCCAGCAATGAGCAGTTCTTC. Amino acids: CASSVEAGASNEQFF.

The gene calls are TRBV7-9 and TRBJ2-1; TRBD2 is a possible D gene (6 bases). Trimming shortened V by 5 bases and J by 5 bases, and 16 bases separated the two germline ends. Germline CDR1 reads SEHNR; CDR2 reads FQNEAQ (reference sequence). CDR3 length: 15 residues. CDR3 nucleotide sequence: TGTGCCAGCAGCCCCAGGGAGGACCTTAACAATGAGCAGTTCTTC. This translates into CASSPREDLNNEQFF.

The chain recombines TRBV14 with TRBJ2-3, with 11 bases that match TRBD2. The CDR3 extends over 18 amino acids. Losses at the gene ends were 0 bases for V and 6 bases for J; bases not matched to a gene: 11. CDR1 is SGHDN and CDR2 is FVKESK in the germline V gene. The CDR3 DNA sequence: TGTGCCAGCAGCCAAGAAAACGGACTAGCGGGCCCGGACGATACGCAGTATTTT. Its translation: CASSQENGLAGPDDTQYF.

The chain uses TRBV9 and TRBJ2-1; TRBD1 agrees at 7 bases. V shed 0 bases and J 4 bases; nucleotides not matched to a gene: 4. CDR1 and CDR2 (germline): SGDLS, YYNGEE. The CDR3 contains 15 residues. DNA for the CDR3: TGTGCCAGCAGCGTAGGGACAGGAGATTACAATGAGCAGTTCTTC. Translating it yields CASSVGTGDYNEQFF. Looking up the rest from reference TRBV9 and TRBJ2-1 gives the full variable domain: DSGVTQTPKHLITATGQRVTLRCSPRSGDLSVYWYQQSLDQGLQFLIQYYNGEERAKGNILERFSAQQFPDLHSELNLSSLELGDSALYFCASSVGTGDYNEQFFGPGTRLTVL.

The chain links TRBV19 to TRBJ1-2; 8 bases map to TRBD1. With 5 bases clipped from V and 6 bases from J, the junction kept 14 bases outside the gene matches. Germline V gene sequence: CDR1 LNHDA, CDR2 SQIVND (reference sequence). This CDR3 region has 16 residues. CDR3 nucleotide sequence: TGTGCCAGTAGTTACACCCAAGGCTCAGGGGGCAATGGCTACACCTTC. This codes for CASSYTQGSGGNGYTF.